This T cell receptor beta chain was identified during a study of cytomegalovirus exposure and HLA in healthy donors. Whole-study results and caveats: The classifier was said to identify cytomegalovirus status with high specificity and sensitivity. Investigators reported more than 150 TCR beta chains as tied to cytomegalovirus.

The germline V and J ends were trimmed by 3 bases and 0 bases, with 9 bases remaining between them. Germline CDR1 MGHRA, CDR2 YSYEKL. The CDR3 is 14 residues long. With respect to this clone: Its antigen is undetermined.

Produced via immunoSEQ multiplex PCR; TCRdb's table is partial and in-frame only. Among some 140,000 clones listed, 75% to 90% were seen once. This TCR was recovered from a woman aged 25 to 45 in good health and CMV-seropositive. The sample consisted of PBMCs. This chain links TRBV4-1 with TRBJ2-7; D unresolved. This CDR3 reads CASSHYRNSYEQYF. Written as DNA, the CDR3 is TGCGCCAGCAGCCATTATCGTAACTCCTACGAGCAGTACTTC.